The clone carrying this TCR beta chain was seen repeatedly, ten times or more. Deletions cut 5 bases from V and 0 bases from J, with 11 bases between. Germline CDR1 SGHAT, CDR2 FQDESV (reference sequence). CDR3 length equals 14 residues. The sample's time point: blood at routine non-recurrence follow-up after resection. Whole RNA, which was extracted from tumor, nontumor lung tissue or frozen PBMC, was sequenced without any cell sorting. These data originate in a study of spatial heterogeneity in lung cancer. At the level of the study: Samples were donated by 72 untreated early-stage non-small cell lung cancer patients. Sequenced follow-up PBMC samples came a median of roughly 25 months after resection, where available.

Single TCR cDNA molecules each had their own unique molecular identifier. TCRdb re-derived calls from the 5' RACE reads in MiXCR, one entry per CDR3 protein. The table has 25,000 or so distinct CDR3 sequences, approximately 5.5% seen once; the top ten hold approximately 20%. This sequence was found in a male donor with early-stage non-small cell lung cancer. The V call is TRBV11-1, the J call TRBJ2-7; D gene uncertain. The specimen comprised PBMCs, sampled at follow-up. Written as DNA, the CDR3 is TGTGCCAGCAGCCCAGGTGCCGCCTCCTACGAGCAGTACGTC. This translates into CASSPGAASYEQYV.